This TCR beta chain was recorded in a study of Tregs in tolerant kidney transplant recipients. Study conclusions and caveats: Nucleotide sequences could not be compared across some patients' samples due to primer changes. Activated donor B cell expansion appeared to reveal the most relevant donor-specific TCRbeta repertoire.

Method: immunoSEQ multiplex PCR; TCRdb's copy keeps in-frame clones and lacks some. The data hold 75,000 to 85,000 clones, with 75% to 95% observed a single time. This CDR3 is 15 amino acids long. Trimming cost V 0 bases and J 1 base; bases outside gene matches: 1. CDR1 and CDR2 from the germline V gene are MNHEY and SVGAGI. This clone was recorded only once. What it binds is unknown. The sample here was Tregs from blood, taken before the transplant. The rearrangement links TRBV6-5 to TRBJ2-7, with TRBD1 matching 9 bases. This sequence originates from a human donor who received a combined kidney and bone marrow transplant. As DNA, the CDR3 is TGTGCCAGCAGTTACTCGGGACAGGGATCCTACGAGCAGTACTTC. Its protein is CASSYSGQGSYEQYF.